These 18 T cell receptor beta chains originate from one sample sequenced in a study of blood T cell repertoires in COVID-19. TCRdb's table, derived via immunoSEQ multiplex PCR, lists solely in-frame clones and lacks some. The sample lists 95,000 to 110,000 clones, 65% to 90% occurring once. The sequencing sample was made of peripheral blood. These receptors originate from a man aged 55 to 69 with acute or convalescent COVID-19.

This chain joins TRBV6-5 and TRBJ1-1; 7 bases are shared with TRBD1. V lost 2 bases, J lost 0 bases, and 3 bases stayed unmatched. This CDR3 has 15 residues. Germline V lookup: CDR1 MNHEY, CDR2 SVGAGI. The CDR3 region has the DNA TGTGCCAGCAGTTACGGGGACAGTATGAACACTGAAGCTTTCTTT. Translating gives CASSYGDSMNTEAFF.

This chain links TRBV7-3 with TRBJ2-2; tentatively, D is TRBD1 (5 bases). The length of the CDR3 is 16 residues. CDR1 and CDR2 (germline): SGHTA, FQGTGA. The V gene lost 1 base and the J gene lost 6 bases, with 15 bases spanning the gap. CDR3 protein: CASSLNADRASGELFF. For the CDR3, the DNA is TGTGCCAGCAGCTTAAATGCCGACAGAGCCTCCGGGGAGCTGTTTTTT.

The chain has TRBV2 and TRBJ2-7, with 10 positions matching TRBD1. With 4 bases clipped from V and 6 bases from J, the junction kept 15 bases outside the gene matches. CDR1 is SNHLY and CDR2 is FYNNEI in the germline V gene. CDR3 length equals 17 residues. CDR3 in DNA: TGTGCCAGCAGTGGCCGGGACAGGGGTTTTCTACGGGGCGAGCAGTACTTC. Translating gives CASSGRDRGFLRGEQYF.

The chain uses TRBV6-5 and TRBJ1-1; a possible D gene is TRBD1 (5 bases). This CDR3 region has 14 residues. CDR1 is MNHEY and CDR2 is SVGAGI in the germline V gene. The V and J ends lost 8 bases and 1 base respectively, with 14 bases between them. In DNA form, the CDR3 reads TGTGCCAGCGAGGCGACGGGGGGGAACACTGAAGCTTTCTTT. Translated: CASEATGGNTEAFF.

The chain carries TRBV4-3 and TRBJ2-1, with a tentative D call TRBD2 (7 bases). Per the germline V gene, CDR1 is LGHNA and CDR2 is YSLEER. There are 16 residues in the CDR3. Trimming took 4 bases from V and 3 from J, leaving 16 bases between them. CDR3 coding DNA: TGCGCCAGCAGCCGCCTAGGGGGGGGACGCTACAATGAGCAGTTCTTC. This codes for CASSRLGGGRYNEQFF.

The chain uses TRBV6-1 and TRBJ2-4; tentatively, D is TRBD2 (5 bases). The length of the CDR3 is 15 residues. V lost 2 bases and J lost 3, with 11 bases in between. Germline CDR1 reads MNHNS; CDR2 reads SASEGT. The CDR3 spells CASSEMGRSKNIQYF. CDR3 nucleotides: TGTGCCAGCAGTGAAATGGGGAGAAGCAAAAACATTCAGTACTTC.

This chain joins TRBV6-2 or TRBV6-3 and TRBJ2-5; D gene unclear. The CDR3 runs 13 residues. Trimming cost V 1 base and J 5 bases, with 8 bases left between them. Germline loops: CDR1 MNHEY, CDR2 SVGEGT. The CDR3 sequence: CASSYFVQETQYF. For the CDR3, the DNA is TGTGCCAGCAGTTACTTTGTTCAGGAGACCCAGTACTTC.

This chain links TRBV2 with TRBJ2-7, with 7 bases that match TRBD1. The germline V gene has CDR1 SNHLY and CDR2 FYNNEI. The CDR3 runs to 12 residues. Trimming removed 4 bases from V and 3 bases from J; junction bases left unmatched: 0. The CDR3 spells CASSGTGYEQYF. In DNA form, the CDR3 reads TGTGCCAGCAGTGGGACAGGCTACGAGCAGTACTTC.

This clone showed up just a few times. The V and J genes are TRBV7-2 and TRBJ2-2, with TRBD2 identical over 7 bases. This CDR3 is 13 amino acids long. V dropped 6 bases and J dropped 6; count of bases not matched to a gene: 4. Germline loops: CDR1 SGHTA, CDR2 FQGNSA. CDR3 in DNA: TGTGCCAGCAGTGCGCGGGAGCCCGGGGAGCTGTTTTTT. This codes for CASSAREPGELFF.

This clone was counted between two and nine times. The rearrangement uses TRBV28 and TRBJ1-5; 7 nucleotides line up with TRBD1. This CDR3 comprises 16 residues. Germline CDR1 reads MDHEN; CDR2 reads SYDVKM. V lost 8 bases to trimming and J lost 3 bases; unmatched junction nucleotides: 13. The CDR3 is CASALFRDRHNQPQHF. The CDR3 DNA sequence: TGTGCCAGCGCCCTTTTCCGGGACAGACACAATCAGCCCCAGCATTTT.

In its sample, this clone was seen once. The chain recombines TRBV7-3 with TRBJ2-3; 7 nucleotides match TRBD1. Germline assignment: CDR1 SGHTA and CDR2 FQGTGA. The CDR3 runs to 14 residues. V shed 4 bases, J shed 1 base, and the junction held 2 bases outside the gene matches. CDR3 loop: CASSYTGGTDTQYF. Written as DNA, the CDR3 is TGTGCCAGCAGCTATACAGGGGGCACAGATACGCAGTATTTT.

This sequence joins TRBV27 and TRBJ2-2, with D uncertain. The length of the CDR3 is 14 residues. V shed 2 bases and J shed 5 bases, with 9 bases lying between them. The germline V gene encodes CDR1 MNHEY and CDR2 SMNVEV (reference sequence). CDR3 DNA sequence: TGTGCCAGCAGTTTAACATTCGGGACCGGGGAGCTGTTTTTT. This translates into CASSLTFGTGELFF.

There are a few counts of this clone. V gene TRBV11-2 combines with J gene TRBJ2-1, with 7 bases fitting TRBD1. Germline V gene data show CDR1 as SGHAT and CDR2 as FQNNGV. There are 17 residues in the CDR3. Trimming took 1 base from V and 11 from J; bases not matched to a gene: 17. The CDR3 reads CASSLGLAEGAGVKQFF. The DNA of the CDR3 is TGTGCCAGCAGCTTAGGGCTCGCAGAGGGGGCCGGAGTGAAGCAGTTCTTC.

The chain employs TRBV7-9 and TRBJ1-1; D possibly corresponds to TRBD1 (5 bases). This CDR3 region has 15 residues. V lost 1 base to trimming and J lost 4 bases, with 13 bases between them. Germline loops: CDR1 SEHNR, CDR2 FQNEAQ (reference sequence). CDR3 sequence: CASSLEGWRATEAFF. Here the CDR3 DNA reads TGTGCCAGCAGCTTAGAGGGGTGGAGGGCCACTGAAGCTTTCTTT.

The chain combines TRBV5-4 with TRBJ2-7, with D possibly matching TRBD1 (5 bases). The CDR3 runs to 13 residues. The germline V gene has CDR1 SGHNT and CDR2 YYREEE (reference sequence). Trimming stripped 3 bases from V and 2 bases from J, with 9 bases between. This CDR3 reads CASSSDSTYEQYF. In DNA, the CDR3 is TGTGCCAGCAGCTCAGACAGTACCTACGAGCAGTACTTC.

This chain links TRBV28 with TRBJ1-2; TRBD1 is a possible D gene (5 bases). The CDR3 runs to 13 residues. The V end lost 6 bases, the J end lost 2 bases, and 10 bases lay between the germline ends. Germline loops: CDR1 MDHEN, CDR2 SYDVKM. CDR3 protein: CASRQELNYGYTF. The CDR3 DNA follows: TGTGCCAGCAGACAGGAGTTAAACTATGGCTACACCTTC.

The rearrangement joins TRBV2 to TRBJ2-7; D gene unclear. Trimming took 5 bases from V and 3 from J, leaving 11 bases between them. Germline CDR1 SNHLY, CDR2 FYNNEI. The CDR3 runs to 13 residues. CDR3: CASSRGTYYEQYF. The CDR3 DNA reads as TGTGCCAGCAGTCGAGGCACATACTACGAGCAGTACTTC.

The chain couples TRBV7-2 to TRBJ2-3, with 8 bases aligning to TRBD1. Germline V gene lookup returns CDR1 SGHTA and CDR2 FQGNSA. The CDR3 consists of 15 residues. V was pared by 2 bases and J by 5 bases, with 6 bases of the junction left unmatched. The CDR3 sequence is CASSLQGAVLDTQYF. In nucleotides, the CDR3 is TGTGCCAGCAGCTTACAGGGGGCGGTTTTAGATACGCAGTATTTT.